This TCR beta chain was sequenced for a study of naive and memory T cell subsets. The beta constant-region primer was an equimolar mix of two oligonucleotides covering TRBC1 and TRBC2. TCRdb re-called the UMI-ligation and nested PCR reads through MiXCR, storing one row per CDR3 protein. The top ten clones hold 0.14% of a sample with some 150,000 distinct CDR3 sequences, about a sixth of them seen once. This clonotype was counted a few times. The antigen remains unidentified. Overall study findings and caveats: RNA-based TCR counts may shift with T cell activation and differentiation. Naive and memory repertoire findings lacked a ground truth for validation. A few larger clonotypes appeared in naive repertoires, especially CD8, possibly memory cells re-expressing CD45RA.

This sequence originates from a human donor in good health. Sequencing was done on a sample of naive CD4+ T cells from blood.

The CDR3 coding sequence is TGTGCCAGCAGCAGACTGCGTGGGGGGGACTACGAGCAGTACTTC. It is translated as CASSRLRGGDYEQYF. The chain couples TRBV12-3 or TRBV12-4 to TRBJ2-7; 7 nucleotides agree with TRBD2. This CDR3 has 15 residues. The V and J ends lost 6 bases and 3 bases, in that order; junction bases with no gene match: 11.